This T cell receptor (beta chain) was found in a study of siplizumab effects on memory and regulatory T cells. Study results and limitations: For siplizumab cultures, the suppressive function of their proliferating Tregs was not confirmed. Mappable CD4+ clones that were alloreactive averaged approximately 64% Treg-derived with siplizumab versus approximately 27% in controls. Many proliferating CD4+ or CD8+ clones remained unclassified. Roughly 75-96% of them could not be assigned either a naive or a memory phenotype. Siplizumab significantly lowered the alloreactive sequences that could be traced to unstimulated CD4+ memory cells.

Libraries were prepared by immunoSEQ multiplex PCR; TCRdb keeps only in-frame clonotypes and omits some of them. The sample has 15,000 to 25,000 clones; around 40% are singletons. As concerns this clone: Its antigen is not known.

The V and J ends lost 4 bases and 4 bases respectively, with 19 bases between them. Per germline, CDR1 SGHAT and CDR2 FQDESV (reference sequence). This CDR3 is built from 16 residues. Cells that made up the mixed lymphocyte reaction were cocultured at 37°C for approximately 6 days. The chain recombines TRBV11-1 with TRBJ1-1, with D unclear. Input material: CFSE-low (dividing) CD4+ T cells sorted from an allogeneic mixed lymphocyte reaction. This TCR came from a human donor in good health; the cells came from an allogeneic mixed lymphocyte reaction. Some clones in this sample may be carry-over from other donors' samples. The CDR3 region has the DNA TGTGCCAGCAGCTCCAATCGTCGAGGAAGAGGCACTGAAGCTTTCTTT. Its translation: CASSSNRRGRGTEAFF.